This T cell receptor (beta chain) was sequenced during a study of read filtering for tumor transcriptome and immune sequencing. General observations from the study: Approximately 80% of IR-seq clonotypes had one read, totaling about 4% of reads; RNA-seq: about 69% and 49%.

This clonotype was found many times. The antigen remains undetermined. Molecular barcoded adaptors covering alpha/delta and beta/gamma chains were used on around 400 ng RNA. MiXCR, run by TCRdb on the reads, gives a single entry per CDR3 protein. Of 30,000 to 35,000 distinct CDR3 sequences detected, under 20% appear once; the ten largest clones hold around 15%. The CDR3 has 14 residues. V gave up 7 bases and J gave up 9 bases; unmatched junction bases: 5. Germline-derived CDR1 and CDR2 are ENHRY and SYGVKD. The specimen sequenced was a population of CD138-negative cells sorted from bone marrow. The sequence was obtained from a donor older than 35 with multiple myeloma. The rearrangement uses TRBV10-3 and TRBJ1-6; 11 bases line up with TRBD1. The CDR3 region is CAIKWDRGVSPLHF. In DNA form, the CDR3 reads TGTGCCATCAAATGGGACAGGGGGGTTTCACCCCTCCACTTT.